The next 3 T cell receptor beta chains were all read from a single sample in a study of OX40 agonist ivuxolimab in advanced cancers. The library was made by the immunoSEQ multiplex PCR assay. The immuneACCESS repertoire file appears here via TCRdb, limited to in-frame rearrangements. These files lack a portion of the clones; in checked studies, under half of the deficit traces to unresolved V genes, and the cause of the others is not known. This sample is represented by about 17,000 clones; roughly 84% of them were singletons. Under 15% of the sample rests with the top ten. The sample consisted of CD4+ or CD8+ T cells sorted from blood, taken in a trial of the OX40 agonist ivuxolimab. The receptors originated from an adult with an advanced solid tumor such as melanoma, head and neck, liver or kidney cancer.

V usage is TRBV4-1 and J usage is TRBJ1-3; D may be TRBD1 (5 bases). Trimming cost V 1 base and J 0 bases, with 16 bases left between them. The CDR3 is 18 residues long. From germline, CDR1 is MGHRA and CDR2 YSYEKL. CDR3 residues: CASSQARGRGNSGNTIYF. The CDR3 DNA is TGCGCCAGCAGCCAAGCACGGGGACGGGGGAACTCTGGAAACACCATATATTTT.

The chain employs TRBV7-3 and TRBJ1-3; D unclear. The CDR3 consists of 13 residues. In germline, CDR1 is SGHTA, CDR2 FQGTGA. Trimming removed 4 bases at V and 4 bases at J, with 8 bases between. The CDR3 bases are TGTGCCAGCAGCTCTATCACGGGAAACACCATATATTTT. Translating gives CASSSITGNTIYF.

The CDR3: CASSEWGTGGLEAFF. Here the CDR3 DNA reads TGTGCCAGCAGTGAATGGGGGACAGGGGGCCTTGAAGCTTTCTTT. The chain recombines TRBV6-1 with TRBJ1-1; 12 nucleotides line up with TRBD1. With 2 bases clipped from V and 7 bases from J, the junction kept 5 bases outside the gene matches. Germline V gene lookup returns CDR1 MNHNS and CDR2 SASEGT. This CDR3 has 15 residues.